This T cell receptor beta chain was captured by sequencing in a study of T cell responses to AZD1222 COVID-19 vaccine. Study as a whole: Analyses pooled second doses at about 4 or about 12 weeks. Study results and caveats: An increase in Spike-specific TCR breadth and depth was observed after two AZD1222 doses. Repertoires were obtained solely post-peak T cell response.

This clone was counted only a few times. The antigen is not known. Profiling relied on immunoSEQ multiplex PCR, and the TCRdb table lists in-frame clones only, not all of them. The table has 110,000 or so clones, roughly 88% seen once; the top ten hold 9.4%. CDR3 length: 15 residues. Germline CDR1 LGHNA, CDR2 YSLEER. The ends were cut back, 0 bases at V and 1 base at J, with 9 bases in the middle. The genes are TRBV4-3 and TRBJ1-1; unclear D gene. This material consisted of peripheral blood, taken on day 0 of AZD1222 vaccination. The clonotype originates from an adult in good health. The CDR3 here is CASSQELLANTEAFF. The CDR3 region has the DNA TGCGCCAGCAGCCAAGAGTTGTTAGCGAACACTGAAGCTTTCTTT.